This T cell receptor (beta chain) was observed in a study of blood T cell repertoires in COVID-19. Study context: Samples of COVID-19 (acute and convalescent) were obtained from the United States, Italy and Spain. From T cells, B-cell-depleted T cells, or PBMCs came the material, which was cDNA or gDNA.

In the source study's methods: Counts of nucleated cells, estimated from reference gene primer amplification, were obtained. TCRdb's copy holds only in-frame clones and misses some; the assay was immunoSEQ multiplex PCR. Clone size and V and J calls were adopted from that table, with D and trimming inferred from the DNA. The sample has about 240,000 clones; about four fifths are singletons. The germline CDR1 and CDR2 sequences are KGHSH and LQKENI. CDR3 length: 14 amino acids. Trimming cost V 3 bases and J 6 bases, with 14 bases left between them. The source is a woman in her late teens or twenties with acute or convalescent COVID-19. This chain joins TRBV18 and TRBJ1-1; TRBD1 might be the D (6 bases). The source material was peripheral blood. CDR3 sequence reads: CASSPRGEAAEAFF. The CDR3 DNA is TGTGCCAGCTCACCCAGGGGTGAAGCCGCTGAAGCTTTCTTT.